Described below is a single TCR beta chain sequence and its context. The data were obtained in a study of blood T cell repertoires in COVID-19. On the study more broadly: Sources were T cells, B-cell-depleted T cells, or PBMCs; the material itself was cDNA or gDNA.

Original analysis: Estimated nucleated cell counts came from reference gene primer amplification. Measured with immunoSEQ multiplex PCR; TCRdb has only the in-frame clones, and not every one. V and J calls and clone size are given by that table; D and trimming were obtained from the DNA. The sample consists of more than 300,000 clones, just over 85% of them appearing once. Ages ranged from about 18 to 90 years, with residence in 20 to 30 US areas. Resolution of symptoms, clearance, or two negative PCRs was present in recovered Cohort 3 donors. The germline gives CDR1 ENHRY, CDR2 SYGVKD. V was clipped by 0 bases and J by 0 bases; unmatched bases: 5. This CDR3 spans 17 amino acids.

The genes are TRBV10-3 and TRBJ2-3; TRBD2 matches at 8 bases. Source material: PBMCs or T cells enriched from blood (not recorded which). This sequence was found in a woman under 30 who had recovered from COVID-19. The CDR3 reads CAISESNRGGSTDTQYF. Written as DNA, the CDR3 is TGTGCCATCAGTGAGTCGAATCGGGGGGGGAGCACAGATACGCAGTATTTT.